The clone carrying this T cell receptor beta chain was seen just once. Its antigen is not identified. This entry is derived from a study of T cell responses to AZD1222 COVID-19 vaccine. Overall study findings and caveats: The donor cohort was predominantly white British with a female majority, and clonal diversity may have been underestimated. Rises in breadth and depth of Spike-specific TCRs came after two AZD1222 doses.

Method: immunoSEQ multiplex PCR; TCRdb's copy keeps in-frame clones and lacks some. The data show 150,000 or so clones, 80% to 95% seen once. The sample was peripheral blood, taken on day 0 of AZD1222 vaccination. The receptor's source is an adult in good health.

The CDR3 spells CASSTMTANTGELFF. CDR3 DNA sequence: TGTGCCAGTAGTACCATGACAGCCAACACCGGGGAGCTGTTTTTT. The genes are TRBV19 and TRBJ2-2; D might be TRBD1 (5 bases). The CDR3 extends over 15 amino acids. Trimming left V 4 bases short and J 2 bases short, with 11 bases between. The germline V gene has CDR1 LNHDA and CDR2 SQIVND (reference sequence).